The 27 T cell receptor beta chains below were found in one sample sequenced in a study of vaccination and CD4 T cells after COVID-19. The Oncomine TCR Beta short-read assay sequenced DNA from cultured CD4+ T cells. TCRdb reprocessed the PCR reads with MiXCR, giving one entry per CDR3 protein. The sample has some 10,000 distinct CDR3 sequences, roughly a fifth seen once. Treatment indicated: 10-day PBMC culture with coronavirus spike peptide pools or control peptides (ViraFEST assay). No cognate antigen is known for these TCRs. The sample was CD4+ T cells from blood, cultured in vitro, taken after SARS-CoV-2 vaccination. All receptors derive from a human donor who had recovered from COVID-19.

This sequence joins TRBV28 and TRBJ1-6, with 10 bases lining up with TRBD1. Germline assignment: CDR1 MDHEN and CDR2 SYDVKM. CDR3 length equals 15 residues. The trim removed 4 bases at V and 8 bases at J, leaving 5 bases unmatched. The CDR3 loop is CASSSPGTGDSPLHF. CDR3 nucleotides: TGTGCCAGCAGTTCTCCCGGGACAGGGGATTCACCCCTCCACTTT.

This sequence joins TRBV29-1 and TRBJ2-3; 13 nucleotides align to TRBD2. The CDR3 length is 15 residues. The germline gives CDR1 SQVTM, CDR2 ANQGSEA. The V segment lost 6 bases and the J segment 4 bases; nucleotides outside the gene matches: 7. The CDR3 DNA is TGCAGCGTCGCAGGGACTAGCGGGAAAGCAGATACGCAGTATTTT. Amino acids: CSVAGTSGKADTQYF.

The chain couples TRBV6-2 or TRBV6-3 to TRBJ2-2; D might be TRBD2 (6 bases). Germline-derived CDR1 and CDR2 are MNHEY and SVGEGT. The V end was cut by 0 bases, the J end by 1 base, with 18 bases between. The CDR3 covers 19 residues. CDR3: CASSYSGYLANRNTGELFF. In DNA form, the CDR3 reads TGTGCCAGCAGTTACTCGGGATATCTAGCGAACCGGAACACCGGGGAGCTGTTTTTT.

This clonotype was recorded a few times. The rearrangement uses TRBV28 and TRBJ1-2; 10 bases align to TRBD1. Germline CDR1 and CDR2: MDHEN and SYDVKM. This CDR3 spans 15 amino acids. V lost 2 bases, J lost 7 bases, and 7 bases stayed unmatched. DNA of the CDR3: TGTGCCAGCAGTTTACCCCGACAGGGGGCAGGTGGCTACACCTTC. The encoded protein is CASSLPRQGAGGYTF.

The chain uses TRBV20-1 and TRBJ2-5; the D gene is possibly TRBD1 (6 bases). Germline-derived CDR1 and CDR2 are DFQATT and SNEGSKA (reference sequence). The CDR3 length is 11 residues. V was clipped by 4 bases and J by 3 bases, with 6 bases between them. CDR3 sequence reads: CSAKGEETQYF. The CDR3 region has the DNA TGCAGTGCTAAGGGGGAAGAGACCCAGTACTTC.

The chain has TRBV7-3 and TRBJ2-7; D unclear. Germline lookup yields CDR1 SGHTA and CDR2 FQGTGA. The V gene lost 0 bases and the J gene lost 5 bases, with 11 bases spanning the gap. CDR3 length equals 14 residues. CDR3 DNA: TGTGCCAGCAGCTTAACAGCAGGTTCCCACGAGCAGTACTTC. Protein product: CASSLTAGSHEQYF.

This clonotype is medium-sized within its sample. CDR3 region: CATSRDGRAETQYF. The CDR3 DNA reads as TGTGCCACCAGCAGAGATGGACGTGCGGAGACCCAGTACTTC. The chain recombines TRBV15 with TRBJ2-5; no reliable D call. CDR3 length equals 14 residues. V was clipped by 0 bases and J by 5 bases, with 10 bases between them. CDR1 LNHNV and CDR2 YYDKDF come from the germline V gene (reference sequence).

The chain carries TRBV7-9 and TRBJ2-7; D may match TRBD1 or TRBD2 (7 bases each). Germline assignment: CDR1 SEHNR and CDR2 FQNEAQ (reference sequence). V gave up 2 bases and J gave up 1 base, with 24 bases separating them. The CDR3 runs to 19 residues. The CDR3 protein is CASSLSGAGGIFGSYEQYF. The CDR3 DNA reads TGTGCCAGCAGCTTAAGCGGGGCAGGGGGTATCTTCGGGTCCTACGAGCAGTACTTC. Drawing the rest from reference TRBV7-9 and TRBJ2-7, the complete variable domain is DTGVSQNPRHKITKRGQNVTFRCDPISEHNRLYWYRQTLGQGPEFLTYFQNEAQLEKSRLLSDRFSAERPKGSFSTLEIQRTEQGDSAMYLCASSLSGAGGIFGSYEQYFGPGTRLTVT.

This clonotype has just a few counts. The chain links TRBV20-1 to TRBJ2-7, with 12 bases aligning to TRBD2. Germline-derived CDR1 and CDR2 are DFQATT and SNEGSKA (reference sequence). This CDR3 contains 14 residues. The trim removed 2 bases at V and 7 bases at J, leaving 6 bases unmatched. The CDR3 coding sequence is TGCAGTGCTAGACCTAGCGGGAGGGCTCAAGAGCAGTACTTC. The encoded protein is CSARPSGRAQEQYF.

The sample holds one count of this clonotype. V usage is TRBV7-3 and J usage is TRBJ2-1, with 8 bases matching TRBD1. Per germline, CDR1 SGHTA and CDR2 FQGTGA. V shed 6 bases, J shed 1 base, and the junction held 5 bases outside the gene matches. The CDR3 is made up of 15 amino acids. CDR3 residues: CASSQRQGSYNEQFF. In DNA, the CDR3 is TGTGCCAGCAGTCAAAGACAGGGGTCCTACAATGAGCAGTTCTTC.

This clonotype was observed a handful of times. The gene calls are TRBV18 and TRBJ1-2; D call uncertain. There are 13 residues in the CDR3. Germline lookup yields CDR1 KGHSH and CDR2 LQKENI. V lost 6 bases and J lost 2, with 10 bases in between. The CDR3 spells CASSAPQNYGYTF. As DNA, the CDR3 is TGTGCCAGCTCGGCCCCCCAAAACTATGGCTACACCTTC.

The sample holds a few counts of this clonotype. V and J are TRBV6-1 and TRBJ2-5; maybe TRBD1 (5 bases). CDR1 MNHNS and CDR2 SASEGT come from the germline V gene. The V and J ends lost 6 bases and 5 bases respectively, with 16 bases between them. The CDR3 is 14 amino acids. CDR3: CASSNHRQKETQYF. The CDR3 DNA follows: TGTGCCAGCAGCAACCACAGGCAGAAGGAGACCCAGTACTTC.

This clonotype showed up just a few times. This chain joins TRBV29-1 and TRBJ2-7; a weak D match, TRBD2 (6 bases). Germline V CDR1 and CDR2: SQVTM, ANQGSEA. V was cut by 5 bases and J by 9 bases, with 14 bases left in between. The CDR3 totals 11 residues. In DNA, the CDR3 is TGCAGCGTTTCAGGGCTCGGGGGGCAGTACTTC. Translation gives CSVSGLGGQYF.

The rearrangement uses TRBV5-1 and TRBJ2-1; the match to TRBD2 covers 11 bases. V was pared by 5 bases and J by 4 bases, with 8 bases of the junction left unmatched. Looked up from germline, CDR1 is SGHRS and CDR2 is YFSETQ. CDR3 length equals 16 residues. CDR3 bases: TGCGCCAGCAGGCCCCCGGGACTAGCGGAGTACAATGAGCAGTTCTTC. It translates to CASRPPGLAEYNEQFF.

This clonotype was seen just once. V is TRBV6-4 and J is TRBJ2-6; possible D gene TRBD1, 5 bases. Germline V gene lookup returns CDR1 MRHNA and CDR2 SNTAGT. CDR3 length: 16 amino acids. The V gene lost 4 bases and the J gene lost 2 bases, with 12 bases spanning the gap. The CDR3 DNA reads as TGTGCCAGCAGTGGGGCACCAGGGACTGGGGCCAACGTCCTGACTTTC. It encodes CASSGAPGTGANVLTF.

The J gene is TRBJ1-2, the V gene TRBV2, with D possibly being TRBD1 (5 bases). The ends were cut back, 6 bases at V and 3 bases at J, with 20 bases in the middle. CDR1 is SNHLY and CDR2 is FYNNEI in the germline V gene. The CDR3 spans 16 residues. CDR3 in amino acids: CASRSRGGSPDYGYTF. The CDR3 region has the DNA TGTGCCAGCAGGAGCCGGGGGGGATCGCCTGACTATGGCTACACCTTC.

The chain links TRBV5-4 to TRBJ2-7; TRBD1 matches at 9 bases. Germline V lookup: CDR1 SGHNT, CDR2 YYREEE (reference sequence). The J segment lost 2 bases and the V segment lost 4 bases, leaving 7 bases of the junction unmatched. CDR3 length: 15 amino acids. CDR3 DNA sequence: TGTGCCAGCAGCATGGGACAGGGTGCCGCCTACGAGCAGTACTTC. Residues: CASSMGQGAAYEQYF.

The rearrangement links TRBV19 to TRBJ2-3; 9 bases agree with TRBD1. V was pared by 7 bases and J by 6 bases, with 11 bases of the junction left unmatched. Germline CDR1 reads LNHDA; CDR2 reads SQIVND (reference sequence). This CDR3 comprises 15 residues. CDR3 in DNA: TGTGCCAGTACCACACGGACAGGGGTAGTCGATACGCAGTATTTT. This translates into CASTTRTGVVDTQYF.

The chain combines TRBV6-2 or TRBV6-3 with TRBJ1-1, with 8 nucleotides matching TRBD1. Trimming cost V 5 bases and J 3 bases; bases outside gene matches: 8. The CDR3 has 15 residues. The germline gives CDR1 MNHEY, CDR2 SVGEGT. The CDR3 sequence: CASSTFGQGDTEAFF. In nucleotides, the CDR3 is TGTGCCAGCAGTACCTTCGGACAGGGCGACACTGAAGCTTTCTTT.

The rearrangement joins TRBV7-3 to TRBJ1-1; D unclear. Germline V gives CDR1 SGHTA, CDR2 FQGTGA. The CDR3 covers 17 residues. V was cut by 2 bases and J by 4 bases, with 20 bases left in between. The chain's CDR3 is CASSLVGMVVRGTEAFF. The DNA for the CDR3 is TGTGCCAGCAGCTTAGTAGGCATGGTCGTCCGCGGCACTGAAGCTTTCTTT.

On this clonotype itself: This may be a read error, as it is one base from a much larger clone. V is TRBV7-3 and J is TRBJ1-6; perhaps TRBD1 as D (5 bases). V lost 3 bases and J lost 7, with 10 bases in between. Per germline, CDR1 SGHTA and CDR2 FQGTGA. The CDR3 is made up of 14 amino acids. The CDR3 is CASSFGAPNSPLHF. In DNA form, the CDR3 reads TGTGCCAGCAGCTTTGGGGCGCCGAATTCACCCCTCCACTTT.

V gene TRBV11-3 combines with J gene TRBJ2-1; no firm D call. The CDR3 totals 13 residues. CDR1 is SGHNT, CDR2 YENEEA, per germline. Trimming removed 8 bases at V and 6 bases at J, with 14 bases between. CDR3 sequence reads: CASEDLPGNEQFF. The CDR3 coding sequence is TGTGCCAGCGAGGACCTCCCTGGCAATGAGCAGTTCTTC.

This clonotype was recorded a few times. CDR3: CSASSQYPPLAEQYF. As DNA, the CDR3 is TGCAGTGCTAGTTCCCAGTATCCCCCGTTGGCCGAGCAGTACTTC. The genes are TRBV20-1 and TRBJ2-7; no definite D call. V dropped 3 bases and J dropped 6 bases, with 21 bases sitting between them. This CDR3 comprises 15 residues. The germline gives CDR1 DFQATT, CDR2 SNEGSKA (reference sequence).

This clonotype counts as medium-sized. The chain carries TRBV6-1 and TRBJ1-5; 9 nucleotides line up with TRBD1. V gave up 6 bases and J gave up 9 bases; unmatched junction bases: 12. The CDR3 runs to 15 residues. CDR1 is MNHNS and CDR2 is SASEGT in the germline V gene. The CDR3 DNA reads TGTGCCAGCAGCGGGACAGGGAAGGGGTTCCGGCCCCAGCATTTT. Residues: CASSGTGKGFRPQHF.

This clonotype counts as medium-sized. This chain connects TRBV24-1 to TRBJ2-7; D possibly matches TRBD1 or TRBD2 (5 bases each). The CDR3 runs 13 residues. CDR1 is KGHDR, CDR2 SFDVKD, per germline. V shed 7 bases and J shed 3 bases, with 12 bases lying between them. CDR3 bases: TGTGCCACCAGATGGGACGGAATCTACGAGCAGTACTTC. Encoded protein: CATRWDGIYEQYF.

The chain's CDR3 is CASSLWGRAEAFF. The CDR3, as DNA: TGTGCCAGCAGTTTATGGGGGCGGGCTGAAGCTTTCTTT. This sequence joins TRBV12-3 or TRBV12-4 and TRBJ1-1; D possibly corresponds to TRBD1 (6 bases). The CDR3 totals 13 residues. The V end was cut by 2 bases, the J end by 6 bases, with 10 bases between.

This clonotype has a handful of counts. J is TRBJ2-3 and V is TRBV6-1, with 8 nucleotides matching TRBD2. V shed 8 bases and J 5 bases; nucleotides not matched to a gene: 12. The CDR3 covers 15 residues. Germline CDR1 is MNHNS and CDR2 is SASEGT. The CDR3 spells CASCRRAGGIDTQYF. DNA of the CDR3: TGTGCCAGCTGCCGGCGGGCGGGAGGCATAGATACGCAGTATTTT.